The present T cell receptor beta chain was sequenced within a study of CD8 T cells in Susac syndrome. Whole-study findings and limits: The authors acknowledged that their TCR sequencing and HLA analysis involved a relatively small number of individuals.

With random hexamers, reverse transcription was performed on about 0.5 to 1 ug of RNA. The TCR beta CDR3 was amplified by immunoSEQ multiplex PCR across 54 Vbeta, 13 Jbeta. TCRdb re-analysed the immunoSEQ multiplex PCR reads in MiXCR, keeping a single row per CDR3 protein. Seen here are under 200,000 distinct CDR3 sequences, 92% observed once, and the top ten hold approximately 0.075%. TCR beta sequences were obtained from blood CD8+ and CD4+ T cells. FACS enriched CD8+ TEMRA cells, while bulk CD8+ and CD4+ were negatively isolated. With regard to this clonotype: The target antigen is unknown.

This CDR3 has 13 amino acids. V lost 7 bases to trimming and J lost 5 bases; unmatched junction nucleotides: 6. Germline V lookup: CDR1 SQVTM, CDR2 ANQGSEA. The chain links TRBV29-1 to TRBJ2-1; 9 bases map to TRBD2. The sequence came from a human donor in good health. What was sequenced was CD4+ T cells from PBMCs. The CDR3 protein is CSGLSGSHNEQFF. The CDR3 DNA reads TGCAGCGGACTTAGCGGGAGCCACAATGAGCAGTTCTTC.